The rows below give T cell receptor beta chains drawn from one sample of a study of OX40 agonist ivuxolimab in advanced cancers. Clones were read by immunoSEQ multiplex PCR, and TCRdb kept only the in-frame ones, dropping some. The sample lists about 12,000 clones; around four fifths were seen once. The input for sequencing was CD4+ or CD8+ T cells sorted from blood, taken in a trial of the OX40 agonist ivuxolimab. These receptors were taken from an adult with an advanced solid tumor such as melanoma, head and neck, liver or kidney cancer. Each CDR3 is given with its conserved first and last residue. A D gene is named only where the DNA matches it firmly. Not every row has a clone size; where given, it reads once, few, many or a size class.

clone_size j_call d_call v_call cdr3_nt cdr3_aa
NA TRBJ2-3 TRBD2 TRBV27 TGTGCCAGCAGTTTTCGGCGGGAGGGTAGCACAGATACGCAGTATTTT CASSFRREGSTDTQYF
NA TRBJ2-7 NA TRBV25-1 TGTGCCAGCAGTCCCTTCCCCCCCGGGGAGCAGTACTTC CASSPFPPGEQYF
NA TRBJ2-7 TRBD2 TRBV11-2 TGTGCCAGCAGCTCCTTGGCACTAGCGGGAGACTACGAGCAGTACTTC CASSSLALAGDYEQYF
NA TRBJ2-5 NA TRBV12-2 TGTGCAAGTCGCTCGGGACTAGCGGGGGGGGAGACCCAGTACTTC CASRSGLAGGETQYF
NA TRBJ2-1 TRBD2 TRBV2 TGTGCCAGCAGTGATCCTAGCGGGAGGGCATCTGAGCAGTTCTTC CASSDPSGRASEQFF
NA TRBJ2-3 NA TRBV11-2 TGTGCCAGCAGCTCCCCGTGGGGCCGAGAAGATACGCAGTATTTT CASSSPWGREDTQYF
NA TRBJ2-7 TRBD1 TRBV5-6 TGTGCCAGCAGCTGGGGGACAGGGTACGAGCAGTACTTC CASSWGTGYEQYF
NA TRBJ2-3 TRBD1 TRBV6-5 TGTGCCAGCAGTTACCCTGACAGGGGGAACTCTGATACGCAGTATTTT CASSYPDRGNSDTQYF
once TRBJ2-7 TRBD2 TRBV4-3 TGCGCCAGCAGCCACCTGCTAGCGGGGTTCGACGAGCAGTACTTC CASSHLLAGFDEQYF
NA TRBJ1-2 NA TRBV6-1 TGTGCCAGCATTGGGACTAACTATGGCTACACCTTC CASIGTNYGYTF
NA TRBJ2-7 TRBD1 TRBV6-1 TGTGCCAGTAGGAAGGGACAGTCCTACGAGCAGTACTTC CASRKGQSYEQYF
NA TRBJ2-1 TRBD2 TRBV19 TGTGCCAGTAGTATGACTAGCGGGGGGGCCTACAATGAGCAGTTCTTC CASSMTSGGAYNEQFF
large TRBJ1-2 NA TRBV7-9 TGTGCCAGCAGCCAGGGAGTTAACTATGGCTACACCTTC CASSQGVNYGYTF
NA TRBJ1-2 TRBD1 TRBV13 TGTGCCAGACGCGAGGGACAGGGGAATGGCTACACCTTC CARREGQGNGYTF
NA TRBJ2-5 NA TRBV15 TGTGCCACCAGCAGGGCCCCAGGGGAGACCCAGTACTTC CATSRAPGETQYF
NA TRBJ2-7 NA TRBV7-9 TGTGCCAGCAGCCGACAGGCCACCTACGAGCAGTACTTC CASSRQATYEQYF
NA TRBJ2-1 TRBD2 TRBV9 TGTGCCAGCAGCCCCAGATCTAGCGGTGCCTACAATGAGCAGTTCTTC CASSPRSSGAYNEQFF
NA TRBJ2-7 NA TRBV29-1 TGCAGCGTTGGCCCTCTAGGGCCCGGTTACGAGCAGTACTTC CSVGPLGPGYEQYF
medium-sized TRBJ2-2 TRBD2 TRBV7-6 TGTGCCAGCAGCTTAGTAGCGGGGGCCGGGGAGCTGTTTTTT CASSLVAGAGELFF
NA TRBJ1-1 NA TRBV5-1 TGCGCCAGCAGCTCCGCCGGGACACCGAACACTGAAGCTTTCTTT CASSSAGTPNTEAFF
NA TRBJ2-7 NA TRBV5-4 TGTGCCAGCAGCTCCGTGCAGGCGACCTACGAGCAGTACTTC CASSSVQATYEQYF
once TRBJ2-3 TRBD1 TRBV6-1 TGTGCCAGCAGTAGTACAGGGGGGCGCGGAGATACGCAGTATTTT CASSSTGGRGDTQYF